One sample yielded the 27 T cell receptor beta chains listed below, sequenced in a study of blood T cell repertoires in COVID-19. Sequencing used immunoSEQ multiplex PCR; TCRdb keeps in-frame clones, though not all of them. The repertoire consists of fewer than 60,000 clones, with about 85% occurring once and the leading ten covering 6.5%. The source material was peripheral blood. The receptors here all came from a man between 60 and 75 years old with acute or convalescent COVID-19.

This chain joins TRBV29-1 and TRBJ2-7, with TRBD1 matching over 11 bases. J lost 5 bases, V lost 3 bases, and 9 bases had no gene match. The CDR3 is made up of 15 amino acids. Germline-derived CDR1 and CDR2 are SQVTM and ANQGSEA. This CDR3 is CSVDPYGQGADEQYF. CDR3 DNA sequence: TGCAGCGTTGACCCTTATGGACAGGGGGCTGACGAGCAGTACTTC.

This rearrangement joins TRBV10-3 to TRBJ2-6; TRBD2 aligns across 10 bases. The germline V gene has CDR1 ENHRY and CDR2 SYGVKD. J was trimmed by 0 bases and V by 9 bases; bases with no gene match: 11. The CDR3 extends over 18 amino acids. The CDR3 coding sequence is TGTGCCATGGCCTCAGCGGGAGGGTCCCCCTCTGGGGCCAACGTCCTGACTTTC. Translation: CAMASAGGSPSGANVLTF.

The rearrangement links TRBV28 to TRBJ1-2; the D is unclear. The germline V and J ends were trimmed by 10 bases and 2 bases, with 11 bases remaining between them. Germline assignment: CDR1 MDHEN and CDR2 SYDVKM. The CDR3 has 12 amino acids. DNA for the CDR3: TGTGCCACCCATGGACTGAACTATGGCTACACCTTC. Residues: CATHGLNYGYTF.

CDR3 sequence (DNA): TGTGCCAGCAGTGCCCCAGGGGTGGACATTCAGTACTTC. It codes for CASSAPGVDIQYF. This rearrangement joins TRBV25-1 to TRBJ2-4, with a weak D call TRBD1 (6 bases). Trimming took off 4 bases at V and 8 bases at J, with 12 bases between the two ends. This CDR3 is 13 amino acids long. Germline V gene lookup returns CDR1 MGHDK and CDR2 SYGVNS.

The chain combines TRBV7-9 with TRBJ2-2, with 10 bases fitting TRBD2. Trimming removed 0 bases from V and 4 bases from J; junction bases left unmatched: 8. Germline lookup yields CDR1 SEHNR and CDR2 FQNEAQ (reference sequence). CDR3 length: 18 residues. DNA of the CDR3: TGTGCCAGCAGCTTAGCTTATAGCGGGAGGACGAGCACCGGGGAGCTGTTTTTT. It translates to CASSLAYSGRTSTGELFF.

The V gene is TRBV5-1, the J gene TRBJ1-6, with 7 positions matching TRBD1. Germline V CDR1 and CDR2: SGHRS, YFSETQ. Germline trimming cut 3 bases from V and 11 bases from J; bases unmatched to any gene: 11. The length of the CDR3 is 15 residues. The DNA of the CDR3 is TGCGCCAGCAGCTATCTGACAGGGTCGTCAGCACCCCTCCACTTT. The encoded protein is CASSYLTGSSAPLHF.

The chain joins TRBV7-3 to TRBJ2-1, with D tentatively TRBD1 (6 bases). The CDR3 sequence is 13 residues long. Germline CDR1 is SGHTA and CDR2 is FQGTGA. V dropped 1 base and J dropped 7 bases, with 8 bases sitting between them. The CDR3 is CASSLNRENEQFF. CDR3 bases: TGTGCCAGCAGCTTAAACAGGGAAAATGAGCAGTTCTTC.

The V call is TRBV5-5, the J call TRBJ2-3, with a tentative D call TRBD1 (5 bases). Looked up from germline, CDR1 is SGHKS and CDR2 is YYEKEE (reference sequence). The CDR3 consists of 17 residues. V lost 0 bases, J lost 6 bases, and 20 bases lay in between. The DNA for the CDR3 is TGTGCCAGCAGCTTGGCCAGGGCTGCCGTAGTGGGGGATACGCAGTATTTT. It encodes CASSLARAAVVGDTQYF.

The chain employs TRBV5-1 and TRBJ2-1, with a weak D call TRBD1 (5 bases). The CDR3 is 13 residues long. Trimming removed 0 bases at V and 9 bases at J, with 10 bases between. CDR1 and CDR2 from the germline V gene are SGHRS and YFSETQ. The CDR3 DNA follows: TGCGCCAGCAGCTTGGGGGGCAAAGGTGAGCAGTTCTTC. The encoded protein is CASSLGGKGEQFF.

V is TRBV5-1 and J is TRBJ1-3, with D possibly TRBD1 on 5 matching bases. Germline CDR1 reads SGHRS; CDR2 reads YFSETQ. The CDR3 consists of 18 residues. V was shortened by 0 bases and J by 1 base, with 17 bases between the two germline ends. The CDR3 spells CASSLAGWQGWSGNTIYF. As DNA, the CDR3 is TGCGCCAGCAGCTTGGCCGGGTGGCAGGGATGGTCTGGAAACACCATATATTTT.

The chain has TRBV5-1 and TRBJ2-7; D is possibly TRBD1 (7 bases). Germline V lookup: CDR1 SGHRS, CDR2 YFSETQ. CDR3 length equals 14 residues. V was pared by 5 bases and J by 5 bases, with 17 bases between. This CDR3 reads CASREGAREDEQYF. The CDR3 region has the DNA TGCGCCAGCAGAGAGGGGGCCAGGGAGGACGAGCAGTACTTC.

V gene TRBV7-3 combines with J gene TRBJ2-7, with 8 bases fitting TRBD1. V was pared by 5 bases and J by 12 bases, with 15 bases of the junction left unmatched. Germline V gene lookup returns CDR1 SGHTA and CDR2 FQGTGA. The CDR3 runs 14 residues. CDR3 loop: CASSPEGQGSLLYF. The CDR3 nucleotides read TGTGCCAGCAGCCCAGAAGGACAGGGTAGTTTGCTGTACTTC.

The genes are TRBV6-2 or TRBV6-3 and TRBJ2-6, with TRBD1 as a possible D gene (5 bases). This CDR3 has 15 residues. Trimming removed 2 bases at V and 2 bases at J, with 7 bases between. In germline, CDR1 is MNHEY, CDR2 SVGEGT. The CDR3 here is CASSYRGAGANVLTF. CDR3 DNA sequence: TGTGCCAGCAGTTACAGGGGCGCTGGGGCCAACGTCCTGACTTTC.

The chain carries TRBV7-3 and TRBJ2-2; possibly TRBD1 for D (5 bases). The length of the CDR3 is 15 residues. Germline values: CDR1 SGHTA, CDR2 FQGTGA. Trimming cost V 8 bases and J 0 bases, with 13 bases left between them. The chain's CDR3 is CASRRGASNTGELFF. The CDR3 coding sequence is TGTGCCAGCCGAAGGGGCGCCTCGAACACCGGGGAGCTGTTTTTT.

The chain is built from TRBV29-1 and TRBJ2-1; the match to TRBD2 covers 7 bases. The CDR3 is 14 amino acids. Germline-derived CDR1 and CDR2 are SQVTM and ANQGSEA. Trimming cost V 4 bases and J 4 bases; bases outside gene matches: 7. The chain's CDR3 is CSVVGGKRYNEQFF. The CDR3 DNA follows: TGCAGCGTTGTGGGGGGGAAGCGGTACAATGAGCAGTTCTTC.

CDR3 in DNA: TGTGCCAGCAGTTTAAAGTTCGGCAGGCCTCTAGCCAAAAACATTCAGTACTTC. Translated: CASSLKFGRPLAKNIQYF. The chain couples TRBV27 to TRBJ2-4; D ambiguous. Germline CDR1 MNHEY, CDR2 SMNVEV (reference sequence). The CDR3 spans 18 residues. V was clipped by 2 bases and J by 0 bases, with 17 bases between them.

For the CDR3, the DNA is TGCGCCAGCAGCTTGGCTGGGGGACAGGCAGAGACCCAGTACTTC. This codes for CASSLAGGQAETQYF. This chain uses TRBV5-1 with TRBJ2-5; 8 positions match TRBD1. The germline gives CDR1 SGHRS, CDR2 YFSETQ. This CDR3 contains 15 residues. V shed 0 bases, J shed 4 bases, and the junction held 5 bases outside the gene matches. Full variable domain (remainder filled in from reference TRBV5-1 and TRBJ2-5): KAGVTQTPRYLIKTRGQQVTLSCSPISGHRSVSWYQQTPGQGLQFLFEYFSETQRNKGNFPGRFSGRQFSNSRSEMNVSTLELGDSALYLCASSLAGGQAETQYFGPGTRLLVL.

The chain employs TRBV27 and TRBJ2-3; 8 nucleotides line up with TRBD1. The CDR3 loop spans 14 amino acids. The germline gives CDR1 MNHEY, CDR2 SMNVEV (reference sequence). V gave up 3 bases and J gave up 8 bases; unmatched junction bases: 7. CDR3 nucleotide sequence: TGTGCCAGCAGTTTCGGACAGGGCATAGGTACGCAGTATTTT. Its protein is CASSFGQGIGTQYF.

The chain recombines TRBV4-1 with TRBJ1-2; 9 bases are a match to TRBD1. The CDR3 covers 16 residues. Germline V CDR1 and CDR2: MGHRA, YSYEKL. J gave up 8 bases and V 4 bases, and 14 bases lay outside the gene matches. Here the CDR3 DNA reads TGCGCCAGCAGCCCGACGACCCGGGACAGGGCGACCGGCTACACCTTC. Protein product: CASSPTTRDRATGYTF.

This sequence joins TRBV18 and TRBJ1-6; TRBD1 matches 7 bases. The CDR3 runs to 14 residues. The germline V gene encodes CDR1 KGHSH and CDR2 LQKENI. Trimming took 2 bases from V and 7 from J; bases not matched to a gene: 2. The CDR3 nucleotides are TGTGCCAGCTCACCAAGGACAGGAAATTCACCCCTCCACTTT. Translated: CASSPRTGNSPLHF.

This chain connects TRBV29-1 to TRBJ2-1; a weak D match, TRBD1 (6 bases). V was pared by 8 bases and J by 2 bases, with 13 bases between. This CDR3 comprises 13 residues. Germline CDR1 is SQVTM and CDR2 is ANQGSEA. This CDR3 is CSTYREPYNEQFF. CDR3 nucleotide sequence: TGCAGCACCTACAGGGAGCCCTACAATGAGCAGTTCTTC.

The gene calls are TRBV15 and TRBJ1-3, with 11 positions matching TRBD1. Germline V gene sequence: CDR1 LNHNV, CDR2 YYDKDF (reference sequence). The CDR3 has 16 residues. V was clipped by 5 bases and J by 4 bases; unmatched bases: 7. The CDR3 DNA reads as TGTGCCACCAGCTACCGGGACAGGGGGTTCGGAAACACCATATATTTT. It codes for CATSYRDRGFGNTIYF.

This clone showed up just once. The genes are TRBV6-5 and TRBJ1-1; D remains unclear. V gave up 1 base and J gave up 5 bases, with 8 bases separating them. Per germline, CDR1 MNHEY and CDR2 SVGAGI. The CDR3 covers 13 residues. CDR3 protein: CASSYYPGTEAFF. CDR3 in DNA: TGTGCCAGCAGTTACTACCCGGGGACTGAAGCTTTCTTT.

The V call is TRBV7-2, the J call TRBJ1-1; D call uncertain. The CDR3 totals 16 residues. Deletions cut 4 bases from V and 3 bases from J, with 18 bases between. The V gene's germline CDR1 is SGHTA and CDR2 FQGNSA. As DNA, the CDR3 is TGTGCCAGCAGCTCTTACCCGACTGGCGGGGACACTGAAGCTTTCTTT. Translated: CASSSYPTGGDTEAFF.

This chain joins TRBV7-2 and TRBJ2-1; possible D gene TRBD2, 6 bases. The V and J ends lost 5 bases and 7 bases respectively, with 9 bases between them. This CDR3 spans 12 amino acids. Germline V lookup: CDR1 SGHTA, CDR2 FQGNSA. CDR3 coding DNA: TGTGCCAGCAGCGCGGGACGGAATGAGCAGTTCTTC. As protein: CASSAGRNEQFF.

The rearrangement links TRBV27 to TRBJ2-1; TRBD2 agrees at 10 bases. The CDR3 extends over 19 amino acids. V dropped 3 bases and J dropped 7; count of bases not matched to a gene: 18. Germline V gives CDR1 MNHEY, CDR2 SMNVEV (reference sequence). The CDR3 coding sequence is TGTGCCAGCAGTTTTGGTAGTAGCGGGAGGCAGGGGATTAGGAATGAGCAGTTCTTC. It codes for CASSFGSSGRQGIRNEQFF.

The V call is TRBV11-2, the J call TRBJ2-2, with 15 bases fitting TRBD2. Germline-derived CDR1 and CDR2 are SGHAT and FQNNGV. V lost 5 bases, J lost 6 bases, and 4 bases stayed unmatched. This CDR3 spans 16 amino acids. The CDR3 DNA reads TGTGCCAGCAGCAGGACTAGCGGGAGGGTTGCCGGGGAGCTGTTTTTT. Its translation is CASSRTSGRVAGELFF.